This TCR beta chain derives from a study of neurological immune-mediated disorders. General observations from the study: The absence of shared CDR3 amino acid sequences among expanded clones across subjects suggests private repertoires in all groups.

Germline lookup yields CDR1 SGHRS and CDR2 YFSETQ. The CDR3 covers 15 residues. V lost 4 bases, J lost 7 bases, and 11 bases stayed unmatched. TCRdb reprocessed the 5' RACE reads via MiXCR and lists one record per CDR3 protein. Here the sample spans 120,000 or so distinct CDR3 sequences, roughly 3.1% being singletons. This clonotype was found many times. What it recognizes is unknown. Unsorted libraries used 2 million PBMCs kept at -80 degrees C. This sequence originates from a woman aged 25 to 39 with multiple sclerosis. Source material: PBMCs. The chain employs TRBV5-1 and TRBJ1-1, with 9 bases identical to TRBD1. CDR3 residues: CASSRDRAEQGEAFF. DNA for the CDR3: TGCGCCAGCAGCCGGGACAGGGCCGAACAGGGTGAAGCTTTCTTT.